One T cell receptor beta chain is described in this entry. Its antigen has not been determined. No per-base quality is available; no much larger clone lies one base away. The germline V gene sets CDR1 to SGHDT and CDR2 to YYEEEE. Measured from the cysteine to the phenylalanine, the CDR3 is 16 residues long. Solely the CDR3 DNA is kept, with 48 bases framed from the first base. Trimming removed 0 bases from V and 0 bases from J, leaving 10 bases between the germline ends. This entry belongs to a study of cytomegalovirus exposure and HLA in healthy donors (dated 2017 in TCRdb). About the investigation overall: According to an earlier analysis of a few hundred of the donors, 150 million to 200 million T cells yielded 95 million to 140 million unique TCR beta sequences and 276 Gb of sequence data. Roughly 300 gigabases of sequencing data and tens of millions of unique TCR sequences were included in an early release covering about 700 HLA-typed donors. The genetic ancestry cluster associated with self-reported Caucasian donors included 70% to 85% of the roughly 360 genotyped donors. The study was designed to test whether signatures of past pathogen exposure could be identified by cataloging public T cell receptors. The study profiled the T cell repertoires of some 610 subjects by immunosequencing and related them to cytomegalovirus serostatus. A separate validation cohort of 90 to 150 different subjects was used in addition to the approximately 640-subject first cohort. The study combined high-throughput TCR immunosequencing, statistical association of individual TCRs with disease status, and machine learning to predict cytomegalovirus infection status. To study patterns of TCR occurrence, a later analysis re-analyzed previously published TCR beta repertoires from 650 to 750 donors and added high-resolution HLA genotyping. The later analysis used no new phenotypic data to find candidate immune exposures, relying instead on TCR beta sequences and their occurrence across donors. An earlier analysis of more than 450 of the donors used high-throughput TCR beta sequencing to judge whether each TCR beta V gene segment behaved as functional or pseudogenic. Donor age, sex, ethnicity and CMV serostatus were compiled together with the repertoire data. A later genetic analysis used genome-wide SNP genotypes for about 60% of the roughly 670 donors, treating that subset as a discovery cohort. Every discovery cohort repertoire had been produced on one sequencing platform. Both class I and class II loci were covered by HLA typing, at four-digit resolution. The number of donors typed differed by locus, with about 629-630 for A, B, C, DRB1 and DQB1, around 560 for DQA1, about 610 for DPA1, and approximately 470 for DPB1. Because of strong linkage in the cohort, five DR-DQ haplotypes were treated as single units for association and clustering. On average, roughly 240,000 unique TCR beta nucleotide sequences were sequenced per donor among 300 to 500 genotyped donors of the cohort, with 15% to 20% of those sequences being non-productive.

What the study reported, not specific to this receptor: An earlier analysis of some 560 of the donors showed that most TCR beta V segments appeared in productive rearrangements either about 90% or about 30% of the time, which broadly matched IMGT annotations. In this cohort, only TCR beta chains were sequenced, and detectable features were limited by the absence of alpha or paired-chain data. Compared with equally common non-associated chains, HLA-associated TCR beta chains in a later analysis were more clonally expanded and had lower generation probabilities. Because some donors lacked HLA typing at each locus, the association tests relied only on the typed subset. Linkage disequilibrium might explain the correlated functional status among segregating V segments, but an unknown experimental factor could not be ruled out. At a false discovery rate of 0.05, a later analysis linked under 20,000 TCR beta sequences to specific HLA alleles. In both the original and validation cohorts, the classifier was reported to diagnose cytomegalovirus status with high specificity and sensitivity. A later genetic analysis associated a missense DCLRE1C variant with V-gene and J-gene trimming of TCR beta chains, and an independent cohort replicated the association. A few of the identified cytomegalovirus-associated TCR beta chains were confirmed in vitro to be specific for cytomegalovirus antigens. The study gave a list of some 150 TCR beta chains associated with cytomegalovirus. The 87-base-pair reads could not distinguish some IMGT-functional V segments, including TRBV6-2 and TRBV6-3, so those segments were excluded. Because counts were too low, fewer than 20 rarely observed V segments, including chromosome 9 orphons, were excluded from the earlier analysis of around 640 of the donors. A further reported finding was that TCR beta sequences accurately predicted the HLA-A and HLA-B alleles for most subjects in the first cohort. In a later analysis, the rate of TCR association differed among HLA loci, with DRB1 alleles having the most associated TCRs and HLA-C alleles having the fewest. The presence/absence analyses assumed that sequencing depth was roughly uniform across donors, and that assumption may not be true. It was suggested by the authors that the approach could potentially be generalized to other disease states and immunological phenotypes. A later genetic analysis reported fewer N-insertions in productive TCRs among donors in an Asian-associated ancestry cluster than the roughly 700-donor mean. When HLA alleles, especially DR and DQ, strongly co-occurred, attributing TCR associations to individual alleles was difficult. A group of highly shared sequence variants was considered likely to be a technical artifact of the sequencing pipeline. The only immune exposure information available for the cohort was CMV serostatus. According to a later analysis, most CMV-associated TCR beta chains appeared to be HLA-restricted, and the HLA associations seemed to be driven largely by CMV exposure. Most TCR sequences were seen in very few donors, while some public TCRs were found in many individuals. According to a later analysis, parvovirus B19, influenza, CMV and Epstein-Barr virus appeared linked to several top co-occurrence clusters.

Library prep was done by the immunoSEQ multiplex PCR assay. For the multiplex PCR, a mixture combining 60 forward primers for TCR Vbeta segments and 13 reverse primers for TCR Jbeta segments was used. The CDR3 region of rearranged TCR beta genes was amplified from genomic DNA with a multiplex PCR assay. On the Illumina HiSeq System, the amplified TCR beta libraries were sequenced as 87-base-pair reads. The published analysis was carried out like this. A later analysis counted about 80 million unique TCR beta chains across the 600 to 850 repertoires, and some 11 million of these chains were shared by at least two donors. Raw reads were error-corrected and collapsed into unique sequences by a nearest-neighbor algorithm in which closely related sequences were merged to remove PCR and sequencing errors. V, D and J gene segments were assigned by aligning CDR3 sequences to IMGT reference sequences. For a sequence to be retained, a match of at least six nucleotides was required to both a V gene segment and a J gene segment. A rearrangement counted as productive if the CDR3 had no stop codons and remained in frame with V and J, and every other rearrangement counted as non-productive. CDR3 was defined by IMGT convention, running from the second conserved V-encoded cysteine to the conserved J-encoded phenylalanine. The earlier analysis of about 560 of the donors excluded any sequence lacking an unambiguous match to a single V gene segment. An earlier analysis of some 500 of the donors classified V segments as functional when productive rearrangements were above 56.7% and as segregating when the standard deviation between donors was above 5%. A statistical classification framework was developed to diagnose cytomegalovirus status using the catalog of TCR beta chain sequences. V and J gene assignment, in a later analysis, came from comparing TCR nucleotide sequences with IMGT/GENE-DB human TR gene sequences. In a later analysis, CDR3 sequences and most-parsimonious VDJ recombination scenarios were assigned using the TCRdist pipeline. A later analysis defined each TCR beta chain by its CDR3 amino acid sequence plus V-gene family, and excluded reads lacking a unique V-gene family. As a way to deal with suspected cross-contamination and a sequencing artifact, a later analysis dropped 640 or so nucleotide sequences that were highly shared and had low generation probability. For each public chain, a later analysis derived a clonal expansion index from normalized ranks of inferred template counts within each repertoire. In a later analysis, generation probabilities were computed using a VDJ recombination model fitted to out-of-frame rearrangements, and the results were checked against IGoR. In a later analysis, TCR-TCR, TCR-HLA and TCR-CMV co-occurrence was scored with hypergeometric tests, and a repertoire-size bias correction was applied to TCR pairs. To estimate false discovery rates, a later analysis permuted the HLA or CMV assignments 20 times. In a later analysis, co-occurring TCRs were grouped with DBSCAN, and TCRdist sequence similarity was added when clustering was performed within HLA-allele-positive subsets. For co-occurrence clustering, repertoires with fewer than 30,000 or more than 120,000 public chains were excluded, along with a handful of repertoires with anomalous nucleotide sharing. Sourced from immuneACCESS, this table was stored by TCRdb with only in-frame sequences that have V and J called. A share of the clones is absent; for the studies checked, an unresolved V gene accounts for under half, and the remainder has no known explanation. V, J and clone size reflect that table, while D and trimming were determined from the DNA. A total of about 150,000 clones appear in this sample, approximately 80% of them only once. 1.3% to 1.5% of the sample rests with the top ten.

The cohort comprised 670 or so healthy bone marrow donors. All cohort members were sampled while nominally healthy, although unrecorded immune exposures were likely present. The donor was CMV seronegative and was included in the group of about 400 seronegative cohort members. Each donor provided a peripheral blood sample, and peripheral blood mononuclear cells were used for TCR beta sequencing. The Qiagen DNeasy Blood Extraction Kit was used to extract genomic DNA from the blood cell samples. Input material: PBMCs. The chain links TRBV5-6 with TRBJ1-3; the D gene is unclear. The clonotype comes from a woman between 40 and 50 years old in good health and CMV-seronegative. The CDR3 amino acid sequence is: CASSLGQTSSGNTIYF. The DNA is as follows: TGTGCCAGCAGCTTGGGACAAACGAGCTCTGGAAACACCATATATTTT.